These T cell receptor beta chains were read from a single sample in a study of beta chain features in type 1 diabetes. The assay was immunoSEQ multiplex PCR, and TCRdb's table has in-frame clones only and misses some. Of fewer than 350,000 clones in the sample, 7% to 9% are singletons; the top ten hold roughly 1%. Sequenced input: central memory CD4+ T cells from blood. Receptors were obtained from a woman aged 18-29 years in good health. The CDR3 runs from the conserved cysteine through the conserved F or W. D genes are given only for firm matches. Some rows have no size entry. The others give once, few or many, or a class for an expanded clone.

size | J | D | V | DNA | CDR3
few | TRBJ2-3 | NA | TRBV5-6 | TGTGCCAGCAGCCAAGAGCCGGGACCGGCCTCATATACGCAGTATTTT | CASSQEPGPASYTQYF
many | TRBJ1-2 | NA | TRBV5-6 | TGTGCCAGCAGCTTAGGGGCGAACTATGGCTACACCTTC | CASSLGANYGYTF
NA | TRBJ2-6 | NA | TRBV7-3 | TGTGCCAGCAGCTCTCTGCTCAGGGTGGCTGGGGCCAACGTCCTGACTTTC | CASSSLLRVAGANVLTF
few | TRBJ2-7 | NA | TRBV27 | TGTGCCAGCAGTCCTAGAAACTCCTACGAGCAGTACTTC | CASSPRNSYEQYF
few | TRBJ1-2 | NA | TRBV29-1 | TGCAGCGTTGTCCTATTCCCAGGGACCCTCTATGGCTACACCTTC | CSVVLFPGTLYGYTF
many | TRBJ2-1 | TRBD1 | TRBV7-2 | TGTGCCAGCAGCTTTAGTCGGGACAGGGGCGCGGTTGAGCAGTTCTTC | CASSFSRDRGAVEQFF
medium-sized | TRBJ2-1 | NA | TRBV28 | TGTGCCACCCAGAGGGGGGCTGAGCAGTTCTTC | CATQRGAEQFF
NA | TRBJ2-5 | NA | TRBV11-2 | TGTGCCAGCAGCTTCTCCCACCAAGAGACCCAGTACTTC | CASSFSHQETQYF
NA | TRBJ2-2 | TRBD1 | TRBV6-1 | TGTGCCAGCTGCACAGGGGGTCGCGGGGAGCTGTTTTTT | CASCTGGRGELFF
few | TRBJ1-1 | NA | TRBV7-2 | TGTGCCAGCAGCTTAGAGGTACGGACCGTTTTT | CASSLEVRTVF
few | TRBJ2-2 | TRBD1 | TRBV4-3 | TGCGCCAGCAGCATGGGGACAGGGGGGACCGGGGAGCTGTTTTTT | CASSMGTGGTGELFF
NA | TRBJ1-2 | NA | TRBV28 | TGTGCCAGCAGCGACCGCTATGGCTACACCTTC | CASSDRYGYTF
few | TRBJ1-5 | NA | TRBV19 | TGTGCCAGTAGTCGCCGGTGGGGAGGGGGAATTAGCAATCAGCCCCAGCATTTT | CASSRRWGGGISNQPQHF
many | TRBJ1-6 | NA | TRBV9 | TGTGCCAGCAGCGTAAACCGGGGTAATTCACCCCTCCACTTT | CASSVNRGNSPLHF
NA | TRBJ1-5 | NA | TRBV4-3 | TGCGCCAGCAGCCAAGATAGCGGGCTCCCCAATCAGCCCCAGCATTTT | CASSQDSGLPNQPQHF
few | TRBJ2-3 | TRBD2 | TRBV7-9 | TGTGCCAGCAACAACCCCGGGCGGGAGGGAACAGATACGCAGTATTTT | CASNNPGREGTDTQYF
few | TRBJ1-4 | NA | TRBV15 | TGTGCCACCAGCAGCTTCAATAATGAAAAACTGTTTTTT | CATSSFNNEKLFF
few | TRBJ2-3 | NA | TRBV27 | TGTGCCAGCAGTTCCACAGCCCTAAGGGGGGGCCGGGGTACGCAGTATTTT | CASSSTALRGGRGTQYF
NA | TRBJ2-7 | TRBD1 | TRBV15 | TGTGCCACCAGCAGGGGACAGGGGGCCAACGAGCAGTACTTC | CATSRGQGANEQYF
many | TRBJ2-5 | NA | TRBV2 | TGTGCCAGCAGTGAACAGGAAGAGACCCAGTACTTC | CASSEQEETQYF